This T cell receptor beta chain was identified during a study of post-analysis software for immune sequencing data. Study background: Relapsing-remitting, secondary progressive and progressive-relapsing forms made up the multiple sclerosis disease courses.

The CDR3 has 12 residues. CDR1 is MNHEY and CDR2 is SMNVEV in the germline V gene (reference sequence). V lost 6 bases to trimming and J lost 5 bases, with 10 bases between them. Regarding the study as a whole: Relative to controls, patients had a few TRBV segments at higher frequency, with TRBV5-6, TRBV5-1 and TRBV20-1 among these. There was significantly lower normalized Chao1 diversity in multiple sclerosis patients than in controls.

TCR beta cDNA libraries included unique molecular identifiers. Starting from roughly 1 to 10 million T cells, the study yielded approximately 460,000 cDNA molecules. TCRdb analysed the PCR reads with MiXCR anew, one entry per CDR3 protein. The sample gives over 150,000 distinct CDR3 sequences, about 37% of which show up once; under 30% is in the top ten. For this clonotype: Its target is unknown.

The rearrangement uses TRBV27 and TRBJ1-1, with D hard to call. Sequencing was performed on blood, taken after autologous hematopoietic stem cell transplantation. The receptor comes from a girl aged 10 to 17 with multiple sclerosis. CDR3 in amino acids: CASRGQGTEAFF. CDR3 DNA: TGTGCCAGCAGAGGCCAAGGGACTGAAGCTTTCTTT.